Following are 3 T cell receptor beta chains from one sample sequenced in a study of radiotherapy plus CTLA-4 blockade in lung cancer. The data were produced by immunoSEQ multiplex PCR, yet TCRdb's version contains in-frame clones alone and is incomplete. The profile shows 60,000 or so clones, 77% of them singletons. Sequencing was performed on peripheral blood, taken from a patient treated with radiotherapy plus ipilimumab. All receptors come from a human donor with non-small cell lung cancer who had a partial response to radiotherapy plus ipilimumab.

The V call is TRBV6-6, the J call TRBJ1-1, with D perhaps TRBD1 (5 bases). Germline CDR1 reads MNHNY; CDR2 reads SVGAGI (reference sequence). The CDR3 runs to 13 residues. Trimming pared 5 bases from V and 11 bases from J, leaving 18 bases between. This CDR3 is CASSTILGDWAFF. For the CDR3, the DNA is TGTGCCAGCAGTACCATCTTGGGGGACTGGGCTTTCTTT.

A single count supports this clone. The chain employs TRBV7-6 and TRBJ2-2, with 9 positions matching TRBD2. With V trimmed by 5 bases and J by 1 base, 5 bases remained unmatched. The CDR3 runs 16 residues. CDR1 SGHVS and CDR2 FNYEAQ come from the germline V gene. The CDR3: CASSLWTSENTGELFF. CDR3 coding DNA: TGTGCCAGCAGCCTTTGGACTAGCGAGAACACCGGGGAGCTGTTTTTT.

The chain joins TRBV5-4 to TRBJ2-6, with a possible D match to TRBD1 (5 bases). The CDR3 runs to 19 residues. The V end was cut by 0 bases, the J end by 0 bases, with 16 bases between. Germline V gene data show CDR1 as SGHNT and CDR2 as YYREEE (reference sequence). The CDR3, as DNA: TGTGCCAGCAGCTTGGGAGGCGGACAACCCTACTCTGGGGCCAACGTCCTGACTTTC. Translating it yields CASSLGGGQPYSGANVLTF.